This T cell receptor (beta chain) originates from a study of blood T cell repertoires in COVID-19. Across the study: The United States, Italy and Spain provided the acute and convalescent COVID-19 samples. PBMCs, B-cell-depleted T cells, or T cells were the source of the cDNA or gDNA that made up the material.

Original processing notes: Estimation of nucleated cell counts was performed using reference gene primer amplification. The table came from immunoSEQ multiplex PCR; TCRdb's copy has only in-frame clones and leaves some out. V and J calls and clone size come straight from that table; D and trimming were deduced from the DNA. The table includes over 45,000 clones, around four fifths detected once. This CDR3 is 17 amino acids long. V lost 0 bases, J lost 0 bases, and 7 bases stayed unmatched. Germline CDR1 is SGHRS and CDR2 is YFSETQ. Sequenced material: peripheral blood. This TCR was recovered from a woman of 80 years or more with acute or convalescent COVID-19. The chain uses TRBV5-1 and TRBJ1-2, with 8 nucleotides matching TRBD1. CDR3 bases: TGCGCCAGCAGCTTGGAAGGACAGGGAAGGTCTAACTATGGCTACACCTTC. This translates into CASSLEGQGRSNYGYTF.